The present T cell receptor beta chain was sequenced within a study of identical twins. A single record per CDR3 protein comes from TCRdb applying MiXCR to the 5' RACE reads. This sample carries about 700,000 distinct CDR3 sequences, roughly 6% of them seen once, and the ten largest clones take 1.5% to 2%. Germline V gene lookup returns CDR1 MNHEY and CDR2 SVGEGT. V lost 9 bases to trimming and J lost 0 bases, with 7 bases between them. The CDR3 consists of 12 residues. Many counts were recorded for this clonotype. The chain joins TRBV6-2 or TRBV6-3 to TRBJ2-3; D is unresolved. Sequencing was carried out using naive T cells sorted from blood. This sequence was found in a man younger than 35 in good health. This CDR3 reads CASHTSTDTQYF. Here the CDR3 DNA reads TGTGCCAGTCATACTAGCACAGATACGCAGTATTTT.